The rows below give T cell receptor beta chains drawn from one sample of a study of spatial heterogeneity in lung cancer. TCRdb independently ran MiXCR on the 5' RACE reads; one entry per CDR3 protein. The sample comprises roughly 5,800 distinct CDR3 sequences, roughly a tenth of which are singletons, and just over 25% rests with the top ten. The specimen was lung tumor tissue, collected at surgery. Source of these receptors: a female donor with early-stage non-small cell lung cancer. CDR3s leave out the opening cysteine and the closing phenylalanine or tryptophan. A row's size may be missing; if present it is once, few, many or a size class.

>many|TRBV7-9
ASSRRGGPAEAF
>.|TRBV15
ATSSAVGGRSPLH
>few|TRBV28
ASSLINSYRGQETQY
>medium-sized|TRBV7-9
ASSLIDLSPYEQY
>medium-sized|TRBV7-2
ASSSRGTSNEKLF
>medium-sized|TRBV28
ASSGNTEAF
>medium-sized|TRBV29-1
SASGQGAWGGELF
>many|TRBV18
ASSPAINSPLH
>medium-sized|TRBV10-2
ASSDPRSSYEQY
>few|TRBV20-1
SARGLGLASSYNEQF
>many|TRBV6-5
ASSYNLGKTEAF
>medium-sized|TRBV18
ASSPDTDTQY
>many|TRBV19
ASQNSILLRGANVLT
>many|TRBV2
ASDGGSHQPQH
>few|TRBV5-1
ASSEIPGDYNEQF
>many|TRBV5-1
ASSLDGFGANVLT
>many|TRBV21-1
ASSKVARDRNTEAF
>many|TRBV4-2
ASSQPILQRAYNEQF
>many|TRBV18
ASSLHVALNSPLH
>.|TRBV24-1
ATSQQGADTQY
>many|TRBV15
ATSRDDTNYGYT
>large|TRBV28
ASSSGSRTDTQY
>few|TRBV7-3
ASSYSGDTQY
>many|TRBV12-3/TRBV12-4
ASSFRTGKYEQY
>few|TRBV6-5
ASKDRRSNQPQH
>many|TRBV3-1
ASSQAYGGQETQY
>medium-sized|TRBV7-2
ASSSQGSHPNNEQF
>few|TRBV2
ASKITALMNTQY
>medium-sized|TRBV5-6
ASTPGGTDTQY
>many|TRBV18
ASSPPGANTGELF
>many|TRBV7-2
ASSLIGGIIYEQY
>few|TRBV6-5
ASSLGFSAYEQY
>few|TRBV30
AWRQRVSTDTQY
>many|TRBV7-3
ASSSKRGGANEQF
>medium-sized|TRBV7-3
ASSPFPNGGGYT
>many|TRBV18
ASSPDTRSEQF
>many|TRBV27
ASSTGLGNTIY
>many|TRBV20-1
SASGGSSYEQY
>.|TRBV19
ASSIGHFYEQY
>few|TRBV2
ASSRPRTAYYEQY
>medium-sized|TRBV6-6
ASSPGLGNQPQH
>many|TRBV2
ASSGGNTDTQY
>many|TRBV7-9
ASSSGRGKGNTEAF
>medium-sized|TRBV5-6
ASSHPEGGARAGELF
>medium-sized|TRBV10-3
ATVADPQGQPQH
>.|TRBV12-5
ASGLGQGEETQY
>many|TRBV11-2
ASSLEGYSNQPQH
>many|TRBV4-2
ASSQVLGGTGELF
>.|TRBV6-6
ASSKTGEREQY
>many|TRBV18
ASSPGGWGNQPQH
>medium-sized|TRBV4-1
ASSPSADRVNEQF
>many|TRBV18
ASSPPGLAVDTQY
>.|TRBV6-2/TRBV6-3
ASSYSSRTDTQY
>many|TRBV20-1
SALRVGVSNQPQH
>medium-sized|TRBV28
ATGLAGFYEQY
>few|TRBV7-3
ASSLTPGAQETQY
>.|TRBV2
ASSEPGFYEQY
>.|TRBV5-1
ASSPPSGEQY